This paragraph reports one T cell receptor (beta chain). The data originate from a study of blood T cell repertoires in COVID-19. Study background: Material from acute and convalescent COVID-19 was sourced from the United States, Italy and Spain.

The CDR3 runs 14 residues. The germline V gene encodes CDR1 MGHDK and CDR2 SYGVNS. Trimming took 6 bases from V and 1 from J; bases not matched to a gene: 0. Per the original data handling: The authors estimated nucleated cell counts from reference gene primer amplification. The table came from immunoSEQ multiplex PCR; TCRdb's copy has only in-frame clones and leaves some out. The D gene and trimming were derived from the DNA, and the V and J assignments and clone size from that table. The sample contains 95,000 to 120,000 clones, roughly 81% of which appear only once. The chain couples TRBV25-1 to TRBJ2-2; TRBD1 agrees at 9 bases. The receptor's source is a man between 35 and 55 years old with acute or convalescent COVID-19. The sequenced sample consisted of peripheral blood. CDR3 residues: CASRGQGNTGELFF. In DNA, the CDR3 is TGTGCCAGCAGGGGACAGGGGAACACCGGGGAGCTGTTTTTT.